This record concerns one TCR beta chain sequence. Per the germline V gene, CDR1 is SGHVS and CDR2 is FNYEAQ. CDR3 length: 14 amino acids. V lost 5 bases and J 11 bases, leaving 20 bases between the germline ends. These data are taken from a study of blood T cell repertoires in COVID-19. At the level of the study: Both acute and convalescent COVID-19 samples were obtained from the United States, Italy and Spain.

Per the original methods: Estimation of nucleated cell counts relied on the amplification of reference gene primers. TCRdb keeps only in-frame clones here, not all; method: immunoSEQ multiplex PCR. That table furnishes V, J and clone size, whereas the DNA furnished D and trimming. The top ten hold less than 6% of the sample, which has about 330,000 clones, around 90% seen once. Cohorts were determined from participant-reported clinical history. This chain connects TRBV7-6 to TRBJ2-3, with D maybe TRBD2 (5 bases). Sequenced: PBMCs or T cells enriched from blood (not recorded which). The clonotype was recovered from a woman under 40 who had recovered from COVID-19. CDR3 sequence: CASSREGGLKEQYF. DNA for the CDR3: TGTGCCAGCAGCCGAGAGGGTGGGCTGAAAGAGCAGTATTTT.